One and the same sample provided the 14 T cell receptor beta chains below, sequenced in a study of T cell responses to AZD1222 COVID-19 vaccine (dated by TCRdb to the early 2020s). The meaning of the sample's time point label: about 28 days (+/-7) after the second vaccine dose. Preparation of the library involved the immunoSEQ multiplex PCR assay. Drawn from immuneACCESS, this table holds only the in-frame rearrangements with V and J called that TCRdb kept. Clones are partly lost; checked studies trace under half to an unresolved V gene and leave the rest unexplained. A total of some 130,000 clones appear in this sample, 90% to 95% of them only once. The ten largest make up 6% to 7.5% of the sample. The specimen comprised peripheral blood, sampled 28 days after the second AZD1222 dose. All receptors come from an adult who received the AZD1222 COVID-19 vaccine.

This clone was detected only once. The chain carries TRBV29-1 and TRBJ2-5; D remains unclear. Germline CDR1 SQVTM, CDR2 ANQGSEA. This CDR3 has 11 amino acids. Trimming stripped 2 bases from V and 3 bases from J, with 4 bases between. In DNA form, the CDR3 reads TGCAGCGTTGAACTAAAAGAGACCCAGTACTTC. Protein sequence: CSVELKETQYF.

This CDR3 is CASSLDRLNYGYTF. Written as DNA, the CDR3 is TGTGCCAGCAGCTTGGACAGGCTAAACTATGGCTACACCTTC. This rearrangement joins TRBV7-9 to TRBJ1-2, with 7 bases aligning to TRBD1. V dropped 3 bases and J dropped 2; count of bases not matched to a gene: 3. This CDR3 region has 14 residues. Germline lookup yields CDR1 SEHNR and CDR2 FQNEAQ (reference sequence). The whole variable domain, filled in from reference TRBV7-9 and TRBJ1-2, reads DTGVSQNPRHKITKRGQNVTFRCDPISEHNRLYWYRQTLGQGPEFLTYFQNEAQLEKSRLLSDRFSAERPKGSFSTLEIQRTEQGDSAMYLCASSLDRLNYGYTFGSGTRLTVV.

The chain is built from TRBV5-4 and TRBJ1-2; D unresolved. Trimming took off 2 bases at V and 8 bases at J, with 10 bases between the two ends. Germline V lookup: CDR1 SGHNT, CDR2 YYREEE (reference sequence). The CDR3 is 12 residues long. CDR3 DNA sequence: TGTGCCAGCAGCTTAGAACATTGGGGCTACACCTTC. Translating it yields CASSLEHWGYTF.

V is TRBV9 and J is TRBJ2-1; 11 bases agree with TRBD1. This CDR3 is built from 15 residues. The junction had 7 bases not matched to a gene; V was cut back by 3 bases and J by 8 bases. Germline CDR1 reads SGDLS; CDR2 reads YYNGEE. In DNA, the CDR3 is TGTGCCAGCAGCGGGGGACAGGGGGTATCTTATGAGCAGTTCTTC. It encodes CASSGGQGVSYEQFF.

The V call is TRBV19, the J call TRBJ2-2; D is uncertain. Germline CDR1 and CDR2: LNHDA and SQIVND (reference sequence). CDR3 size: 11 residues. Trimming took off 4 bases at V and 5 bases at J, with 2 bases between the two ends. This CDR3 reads CASSRTGELFF. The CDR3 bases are TGTGCCAGTAGTAGGACCGGGGAGCTGTTTTTT.

CDR3 loop: CASVGESEPQHF. CDR3 nucleotide sequence: TGTGCCAGCGTGGGTGAGTCGGAGCCCCAGCATTTT. This chain connects TRBV2 to TRBJ1-5, with D unclear. Germline V gene lookup returns CDR1 SNHLY and CDR2 FYNNEI. This CDR3 contains 12 residues. Trimming left V 8 bases short and J 8 bases short, with 13 bases between.

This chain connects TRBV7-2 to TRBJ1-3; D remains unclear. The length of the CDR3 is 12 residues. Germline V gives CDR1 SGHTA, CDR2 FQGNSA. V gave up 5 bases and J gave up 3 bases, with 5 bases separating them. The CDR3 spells CASSASGNTIYF. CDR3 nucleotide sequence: TGTGCCAGCAGCGCCAGTGGAAACACCATATATTTT.

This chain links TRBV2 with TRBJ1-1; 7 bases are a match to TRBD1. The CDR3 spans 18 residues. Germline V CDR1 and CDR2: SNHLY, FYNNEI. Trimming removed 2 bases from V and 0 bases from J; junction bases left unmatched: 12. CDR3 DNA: TGTGCCAGCAGTGAATTGGTTAGTCGGGACAGAGTGAACACTGAAGCTTTCTTT. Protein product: CASSELVSRDRVNTEAFF.

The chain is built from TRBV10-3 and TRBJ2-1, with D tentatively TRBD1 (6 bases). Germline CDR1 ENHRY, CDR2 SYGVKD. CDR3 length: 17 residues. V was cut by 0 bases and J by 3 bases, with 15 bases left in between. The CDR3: CAISESIAGAFYNEQFF. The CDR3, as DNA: TGTGCCATCAGTGAGTCGATTGCAGGGGCCTTCTACAATGAGCAGTTCTTC.

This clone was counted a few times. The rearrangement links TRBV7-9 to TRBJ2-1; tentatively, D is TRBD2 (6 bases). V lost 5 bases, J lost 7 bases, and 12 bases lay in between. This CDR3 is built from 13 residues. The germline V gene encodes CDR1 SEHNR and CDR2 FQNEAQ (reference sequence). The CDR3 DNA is TGTGCCAGCAGCCGGGGACTGTCTAATGAGCAGTTCTTC. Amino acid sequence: CASSRGLSNEQFF.

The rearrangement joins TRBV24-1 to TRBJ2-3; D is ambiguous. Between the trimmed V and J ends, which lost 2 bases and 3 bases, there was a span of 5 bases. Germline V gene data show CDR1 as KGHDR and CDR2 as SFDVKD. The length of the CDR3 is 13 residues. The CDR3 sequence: CATSDSTTDTQYF. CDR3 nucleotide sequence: TGTGCCACCAGTGATTCGACTACAGATACGCAGTATTTT.

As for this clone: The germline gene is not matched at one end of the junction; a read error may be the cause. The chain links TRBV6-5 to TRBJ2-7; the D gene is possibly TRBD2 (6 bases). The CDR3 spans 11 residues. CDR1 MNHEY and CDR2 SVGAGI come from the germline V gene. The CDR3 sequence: CASREGTAGSF. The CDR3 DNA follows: TGTGCCAGCAGGGAGGGGACCGCCGGATCGTTC.

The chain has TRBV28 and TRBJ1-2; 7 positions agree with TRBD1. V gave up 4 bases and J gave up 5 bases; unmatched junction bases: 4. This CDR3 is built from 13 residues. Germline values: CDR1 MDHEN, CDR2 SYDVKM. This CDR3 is CASSSQGIYGYTF. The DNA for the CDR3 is TGTGCCAGCAGTTCACAGGGGATTTATGGCTACACCTTC.

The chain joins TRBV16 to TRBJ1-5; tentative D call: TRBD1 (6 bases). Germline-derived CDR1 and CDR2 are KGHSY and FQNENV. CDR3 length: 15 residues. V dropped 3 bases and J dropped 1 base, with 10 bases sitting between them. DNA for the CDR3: TGTGCCAGCAGCCATCCAGGGGCCAGCAATCAGCCCCAGCATTTT. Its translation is CASSHPGASNQPQHF.